Listed here are 27 T cell receptor beta chains from one sample, sequenced in a study of beta chain features in type 1 diabetes. Reverse transcribing all isolated RNA meant expressed TCRB transcripts were sequenced. TCRdb's table, derived via immunoSEQ multiplex PCR, lists solely in-frame clones and lacks some. The sample contains 300,000 to 350,000 clones, 8% of which appear only once. Sequenced sample: central memory CD4+ T cells from blood. These receptors all stem from a young woman in good health.

This clone was seen more than once but under ten times. J is TRBJ1-1 and V is TRBV29-1; D is perhaps TRBD1 (6 bases). Germline V gene data show CDR1 as SQVTM and CDR2 as ANQGSEA. Deletions cut 8 bases from V and 0 bases from J, with 16 bases between. This CDR3 region has 14 residues. As DNA, the CDR3 is TGCAGCTACCAACCGGGACACTTGAACACTGAAGCTTTCTTT. It translates to CSYQPGHLNTEAFF.

In the case of this clone: Distinct nucleotide sequences in the sample also encode this CDR3. The chain couples TRBV9 to TRBJ2-3; 9 bases are a match to TRBD2. Trimming removed 0 bases from V and 3 bases from J; junction bases left unmatched: 2. Germline assignment: CDR1 SGDLS and CDR2 YYNGEE. The CDR3 is 15 residues long. DNA for the CDR3: TGTGCCAGCAGCGTAGGCGGGAGGGGGACAGATACGCAGTATTTT. It codes for CASSVGGRGTDTQYF.

The J gene is TRBJ1-1, the V gene TRBV10-3; the D gene is possibly TRBD1 (6 bases). The CDR3 has 14 residues. V was shortened by 10 bases and J by 3 bases, with 18 bases between the two germline ends. Germline V gene data show CDR1 as ENHRY and CDR2 as SYGVKD. The CDR3 DNA follows: TGTGCCAGCTCGGCACAGGGAGGGGACACTGAAGCTTTCTTT. It is translated as CASSAQGGDTEAFF.

The chain uses TRBV28 and TRBJ2-7; 8 bases map to TRBD2. Trimming removed 7 bases from V and 4 bases from J; junction bases left unmatched: 9. Germline CDR1 MDHEN, CDR2 SYDVKM. This CDR3 contains 14 residues. CDR3 nucleotides: TGTGCCAGCACCTCCGGGACTAGTTCATACGAGCAGTACTTC. Translated, it gives CASTSGTSSYEQYF.

The gene calls are TRBV11-2 and TRBJ2-1, with 8 bases matching TRBD2. The CDR3 length is 18 residues. The V segment lost 5 bases and the J segment 0 bases; nucleotides outside the gene matches: 12. CDR1 and CDR2 from the germline V gene are SGHAT and FQNNGV. The CDR3 here is CASSPRVSSGTSYNEQFF. The CDR3 nucleotides read TGTGCCAGCAGCCCTCGGGTCAGTAGCGGGACCTCCTACAATGAGCAGTTCTTC.

The chain recombines TRBV5-4 with TRBJ1-4; D call uncertain. From germline, CDR1 is SGHNT and CDR2 YYREEE (reference sequence). The CDR3 runs 13 residues. Trimming took off 2 bases at V and 5 bases at J, with 7 bases between the two ends. CDR3 residues: CASSFGQNEKLFF. In DNA form, the CDR3 reads TGTGCCAGCAGCTTCGGGCAGAATGAAAAACTGTTTTTT.

In this sample, this clone turned up a few times. V gene TRBV4-2 combines with J gene TRBJ2-7; TRBD2 might be the D (6 bases). V lost 7 bases and J lost 4, with 17 bases in between. The CDR3 extends over 14 amino acids. From germline, CDR1 is LGHNA and CDR2 YNFKEQ. As DNA, the CDR3 is TGTGCCAGCAAAGGTCCCGGGAGTGGGTACGAGCAGTACTTC. The encoded protein is CASKGPGSGYEQYF.

This clone was recorded a few times. The sample holds other DNA sequences that translate to the same CDR3. The chain recombines TRBV2 with TRBJ2-5; TRBD1 matches at 7 bases. V dropped 1 base and J dropped 2; count of bases not matched to a gene: 4. The CDR3 length is 15 residues. Germline-derived CDR1 and CDR2 are SNHLY and FYNNEI. DNA of the CDR3: TGTGCCAGCAGTGAAGGTGGGACAGCACAAGAGACCCAGTACTTC. It encodes CASSEGGTAQETQYF.

The genes are TRBV19 and TRBJ2-7; possibly TRBD1 or TRBD2 for D (6 bases each). This CDR3 has 15 amino acids. Germline CDR1 LNHDA, CDR2 SQIVND (reference sequence). V shed 8 bases and J shed 0 bases, with 17 bases lying between them. The DNA for the CDR3 is TGTGCCAGTCGCCCTGGGGGGCAGGGCTCCTACGAGCAGTACTTC. Protein: CASRPGGQGSYEQYF. Full variable domain (outside the CDR3, taken from reference TRBV19 and TRBJ2-7): DGGITQSPKYLFRKEGQNVTLSCEQNLNHDAMYWYRQDPGQGLRLIYYSQIVNDFQKGDIAEGYSVSREKKESFPLTVTSAQKNPTAFYLCASRPGGQGSYEQYFGPGTRLTVT.

This clone was counted many times. The chain has TRBV5-1 and TRBJ1-2; 8 positions agree with TRBD1. V dropped 2 bases and J dropped 6; count of bases not matched to a gene: 6. The germline CDR1 and CDR2 sequences are SGHRS and YFSETQ. The CDR3 loop spans 14 amino acids. CDR3 residues: CASSFLTGDNGYTF. CDR3 DNA: TGCGCCAGCAGCTTCCTGACAGGGGATAATGGCTACACCTTC.

This clone was observed a few times. This chain connects TRBV7-6 to TRBJ2-7; 8 positions match TRBD1. The CDR3 runs 15 residues. Looked up from germline, CDR1 is SGHVS and CDR2 is FNYEAQ. With V trimmed by 4 bases and J by 5 bases, 10 bases remained unmatched. CDR3 protein: CASSSGQAWGNEQYF. CDR3 bases: TGTGCCAGCAGCTCGGGACAGGCTTGGGGGAACGAGCAGTACTTC.

As concerns this clone: Other DNA sequences of this sample code for an identical CDR3. The chain is built from TRBV10-3 and TRBJ2-5, with TRBD2 identical over 7 bases. Germline CDR1 reads ENHRY; CDR2 reads SYGVKD. Trimming cost V 6 bases and J 5 bases; bases outside gene matches: 0. The CDR3 length is 11 residues. This chain's CDR3 is CAISGGETQYF. The CDR3 bases are TGTGCCATCAGCGGGGGGGAGACCCAGTACTTC.

This clone was picked up a small number of times. The rearrangement links TRBV19 to TRBJ1-2, with D uncertain. Trimming stripped 0 bases from V and 3 bases from J, with 8 bases between. CDR1 LNHDA and CDR2 SQIVND come from the germline V gene (reference sequence). The CDR3 sequence is 14 residues long. The CDR3, as DNA: TGTGCCAGTAGTATAGATCGAGCATACTATGGCTACACCTTC. Protein product: CASSIDRAYYGYTF.

A few counts support this clone. The rearrangement links TRBV4-3 to TRBJ2-1; D gene uncertain. Germline V gene sequence: CDR1 LGHNA, CDR2 YSLEER. CDR3 length: 13 residues. V lost 2 bases to trimming and J lost 3 bases, with 5 bases between them. CDR3 in amino acids: CASSQNFYNEQFF. CDR3 nucleotide sequence: TGCGCCAGCAGCCAAAACTTCTACAATGAGCAGTTCTTC.

The chain links TRBV11-1 to TRBJ2-1, with D hard to call. This CDR3 region has 16 residues. V was trimmed by 2 bases and J by 2 bases, leaving 13 bases between them. Germline V gene sequence: CDR1 SGHAT, CDR2 FQDESV (reference sequence). CDR3 residues: CASSLRLGQAYNEQFF. Here the CDR3 DNA reads TGTGCCAGCAGCTTAAGATTAGGGCAGGCCTACAATGAGCAGTTCTTC.

This clone was found a few times. This sequence joins TRBV29-1 and TRBJ2-5; the D call may be TRBD1 or TRBD2 (5 bases each). V gave up 3 bases and J gave up 4 bases, with 12 bases separating them. The length of the CDR3 is 13 residues. Germline-derived CDR1 and CDR2 are SQVTM and ANQGSEA. In DNA form, the CDR3 reads TGCAGCGTTGAGGACACTAGACGAGAGACCCAGTACTTC. Translated, it gives CSVEDTRRETQYF.

This clone showed up just a few times. This sequence joins TRBV6-5 and TRBJ2-1, with 9 bases matching TRBD1. With 2 bases clipped from V and 9 bases from J, the junction kept 8 bases outside the gene matches. The CDR3 contains 15 residues. The germline gives CDR1 MNHEY, CDR2 SVGAGI. CDR3 DNA sequence: TGTGCCAGCAGTTACGGGACAGGGTCGGCAAGTGAGCAGTTCTTC. It encodes CASSYGTGSASEQFF.

This clone was seen a few times. This chain links TRBV19 with TRBJ2-1; D is unresolved. The V end was cut by 1 base, the J end by 4 bases, with 11 bases between. The CDR3 is 15 amino acids. The germline V gene encodes CDR1 LNHDA and CDR2 SQIVND (reference sequence). As DNA, the CDR3 is TGTGCCAGTAGTATAGGCCGGGTTTGGTACAATGAGCAGTTCTTC. It specifies CASSIGRVWYNEQFF.

The rearrangement uses TRBV6-5 and TRBJ1-1; TRBD1 might be the D (6 bases). This CDR3 is 14 amino acids long. Germline CDR1 reads MNHEY; CDR2 reads SVGAGI. Trimming stripped 4 bases from V and 11 bases from J, with 20 bases between. CDR3 region: CASSFWGGARNAFF. The CDR3 DNA follows: TGTGCCAGCAGTTTTTGGGGGGGCGCCAGGAACGCTTTCTTT.

This clone turned up a few times. The rearrangement joins TRBV23-1 to TRBJ2-5; 8 nucleotides align to TRBD1. TRBV23-1 is filed as an ORF, its function uncertain. The CDR3 is made up of 14 amino acids. Unmatched junction bases numbered 9, after V lost 6 bases and J lost 6 bases. The CDR3 spells CASSPSGGAKTQYF. CDR3 DNA: TGCGCCAGCAGCCCTTCAGGGGGCGCGAAGACCCAGTACTTC.

This clone was counted between two and nine times. This rearrangement joins TRBV6-6 to TRBJ2-1; D unresolved. Germline V gives CDR1 MNHNY, CDR2 SVGAGI (reference sequence). The V end lost 2 bases, the J end lost 5 bases, and 10 bases lay between the germline ends. This CDR3 region has 14 residues. CDR3: CASSYPISNNEQFF. For the CDR3, the DNA is TGTGCCAGCAGTTACCCCATCTCTAACAATGAGCAGTTCTTC.

The V gene is TRBV4-3, the J gene TRBJ2-7; unclear D gene. The CDR3 totals 13 residues. The germline CDR1 and CDR2 sequences are LGHNA and YSLEER. Trimming took 2 bases from V and 3 from J, leaving 8 bases between them. In DNA, the CDR3 is TGCGCCAGCAGCCAACAGCTAGACTACGAGCAGTACTTC. Translation gives CASSQQLDYEQYF.

The genes are TRBV9 and TRBJ2-1; perhaps D is TRBD1 or TRBD2 (5 bases each). The CDR3 is made up of 16 amino acids. Trimming left V 0 bases short and J 9 bases short, with 19 bases between. Germline-derived CDR1 and CDR2 are SGDLS and YYNGEE. The DNA of the CDR3 is TGTGCCAGCAGCGTAGCATCAGGGAGTAGATACTCTGAGCAGTTCTTC. Translation: CASSVASGSRYSEQFF.

This clone was counted only a few times. The V and J genes are TRBV9 and TRBJ2-5; 13 nucleotides agree with TRBD2. CDR3 length: 15 residues. Germline V lookup: CDR1 SGDLS, CDR2 YYNGEE. V lost 3 bases, J lost 5 bases, and 4 bases stayed unmatched. This CDR3 reads CASSGGTSGTETQYF. For the CDR3, the DNA is TGTGCCAGCAGCGGCGGGACTAGCGGGACTGAGACCCAGTACTTC.

This clone was observed a handful of times. The chain couples TRBV5-1 to TRBJ2-1, with D uncertain. V shed 0 bases and J shed 4 bases, with 8 bases lying between them. This CDR3 is built from 14 residues. Germline assignment: CDR1 SGHRS and CDR2 YFSETQ. This CDR3 is CASSLGAQYNEQFF. The CDR3 DNA is TGCGCCAGCAGCTTGGGGGCCCAATACAATGAGCAGTTCTTC.

This clone was detected many times. V and J are TRBV7-9 and TRBJ2-5; D remains ambiguous. From germline, CDR1 is SEHNR and CDR2 FQNEAQ (reference sequence). CDR3 size: 14 residues. Trimming took 5 bases from V and 1 from J, leaving 11 bases between them. CDR3: CASSLGNGQETQYF. The CDR3 DNA is TGTGCCAGCAGCCTAGGAAACGGCCAAGAGACCCAGTACTTC.

Only a few counts were recorded for this clone. The DNA for the CDR3 is TGTGCCAGCAGCGTAAGACAATTCACCGGGGAGCTGTTTTTT. Translation gives CASSVRQFTGELFF. The chain uses TRBV9 and TRBJ2-2; D remains ambiguous. There are 14 residues in the CDR3. From germline, CDR1 is SGDLS and CDR2 YYNGEE. Trimming pared 1 base from V and 4 bases from J, leaving 8 bases between.